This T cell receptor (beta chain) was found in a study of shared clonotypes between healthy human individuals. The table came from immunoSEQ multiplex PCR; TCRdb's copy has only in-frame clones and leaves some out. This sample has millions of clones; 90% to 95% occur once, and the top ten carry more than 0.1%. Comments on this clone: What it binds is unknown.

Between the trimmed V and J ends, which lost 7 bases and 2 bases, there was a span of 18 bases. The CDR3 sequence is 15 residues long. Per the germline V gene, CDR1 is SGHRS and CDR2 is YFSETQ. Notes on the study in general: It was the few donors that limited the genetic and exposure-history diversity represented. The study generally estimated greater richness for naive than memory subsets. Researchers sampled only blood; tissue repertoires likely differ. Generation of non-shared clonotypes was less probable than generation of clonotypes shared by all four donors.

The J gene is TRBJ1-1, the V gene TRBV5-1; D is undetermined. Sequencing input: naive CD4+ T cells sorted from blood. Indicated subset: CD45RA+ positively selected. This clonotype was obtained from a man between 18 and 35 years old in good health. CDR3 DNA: TGCGCCAGCCGAAGCCAGGCCTCTAGCAACACTGAAGCTTTCTTT. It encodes CASRSQASSNTEAFF.